Presented here are 9 T cell receptor beta chains from one specimen sequenced in a study of response to subunit inactivated influenza vaccine. In TCRdb, the RT-PCR reads were re-called with MiXCR into one record per CDR3 protein. This table holds roughly 500,000 distinct CDR3 sequences, approximately 17% found once. Sequenced here: CD4+ T cells sorted from PBMCs, sampled less than 25 months after vaccination. The receptors come from a man in his fifties or sixties who received an inactivated influenza vaccine.

The rearrangement uses TRBV20-1 and TRBJ2-5, with a tentative D call TRBD2 (7 bases). Germline assignment: CDR1 DFQATT and CDR2 SNEGSKA (reference sequence). CDR3 size: 14 residues. CDR3 bases: TGCAGCGTCCCCCAGGGAGGGACAACAGAGACCCAGTACTTC. This sequence encodes CSVPQGGTTETQYF.

This clonotype was picked up a small number of times. The J gene is TRBJ2-1, the V gene TRBV11-3, with D possibly matching TRBD1 (5 bases). The V end lost 0 bases, the J end lost 9 bases, and 15 bases lay between the germline ends. Germline CDR1 is SGHNT and CDR2 is YENEEA. The CDR3 length is 15 residues. The CDR3 coding sequence is TGTGCCAGCAGCTTAGATCCAGGGTATTACGCTGAGCAGTTCTTC. Amino acid sequence: CASSLDPGYYAEQFF.

This clonotype occurred a few times. V gene TRBV7-2 combines with J gene TRBJ2-3; a weak D match, TRBD1 (5 bases). CDR1 and CDR2 (germline): SGHTA, FQGNSA. The V end lost 6 bases, the J end lost 4 bases, and 17 bases lay between the germline ends. The CDR3 runs to 15 residues. The CDR3 DNA is TGTGCCAGCAGGGCCGGATGGGGCGGCTCAGATACGCAGTATTTT. Amino acid sequence: CASRAGWGGSDTQYF.

This clonotype came up a few times. The chain employs TRBV12-3 or TRBV12-4 and TRBJ2-7; 8 nucleotides match TRBD1. Trimming removed 2 bases from V and 2 bases from J; junction bases left unmatched: 5. The CDR3 runs 15 residues. CDR3 DNA sequence: TGTGCCAGCAGTTTATCGGCAGGGGGCACCTACGAGCAGTACTTC. Amino acid sequence: CASSLSAGGTYEQYF.

The chain links TRBV4-3 to TRBJ1-2; unclear D gene. Germline CDR1 reads LGHNA; CDR2 reads YSLEER. Trimming shortened V by 0 bases and J by 4 bases, and 15 bases separated the two germline ends. The CDR3 is 16 residues long. The CDR3 DNA is TGCGCCAGCAGCCAAGATTTAGGCAGGCTCCCCTATGGCTACACCTTC. Residues: CASSQDLGRLPYGYTF.

This clonotype was seen more than once but under ten times. The genes are TRBV3-1 and TRBJ2-7; 8 bases match TRBD1. CDR3 length equals 15 residues. Germline V gene data show CDR1 as LGHDT and CDR2 as YNNKEL (reference sequence). The ends lost 5 bases at V and 2 bases at J; junction bases unmatched: 8. Here the CDR3 DNA reads TGTGCCAGCAGCGCCTCCGGGACAGGAGCCTACGAGCAGTACTTC. This encodes CASSASGTGAYEQYF.

This clonotype was observed a handful of times. The CDR3 nucleotides read TGTGCCAGCAGTCGTATCGGACAGAACACCGGGGAGCTGTTTTTT. Encoded protein: CASSRIGQNTGELFF. V and J are TRBV28 and TRBJ2-2, with D maybe TRBD1 (5 bases). CDR3 size: 15 residues. Deletions cut 5 bases from V and 1 base from J, with 11 bases between. Germline V gene sequence: CDR1 MDHEN, CDR2 SYDVKM.

The genes are TRBV20-1 and TRBJ1-3, with TRBD1 as a possible D gene (6 bases). The CDR3 covers 15 residues. V shed 6 bases and J shed 0 bases, with 15 bases lying between them. CDR1 is DFQATT and CDR2 is SNEGSKA in the germline V gene (reference sequence). CDR3 sequence: CSADSGTNSGNTIYF. DNA of the CDR3: TGCAGTGCGGACTCCGGGACAAACTCTGGAAACACCATATATTTT.

This chain links TRBV12-3 or TRBV12-4 with TRBJ2-7; 10 bases are a match to TRBD1. With V trimmed by 6 bases and J by 6 bases, 8 bases remained unmatched. This CDR3 is built from 14 residues. CDR3 region: CASSTGTGAGEQYF. CDR3 DNA sequence: TGTGCCAGCAGCACCGGGACAGGGGCGGGCGAGCAGTACTTC.